Listed here are 18 T cell receptor beta chains from one sample, sequenced in a study of radiotherapy plus CTLA-4 blockade in lung cancer. The protocol was immunoSEQ multiplex PCR, while the TCRdb copy is restricted to in-frame clones and leaves out a portion. Found here are about 59,000 clones, approximately 76% of them singletons; the top ten hold 2.9%. This specimen consisted of peripheral blood, obtained from a patient treated with radiotherapy plus ipilimumab. The receptors here all came from a human donor with non-small cell lung cancer who had a complete response to radiotherapy plus ipilimumab.

The chain uses TRBV7-9 and TRBJ2-4; 7 positions match TRBD1. Per the germline V gene, CDR1 is SEHNR and CDR2 is FQNEAQ (reference sequence). There are 16 residues in the CDR3. Unmatched junction bases numbered 10, after V lost 5 bases and J lost 3 bases. The CDR3 DNA reads as TGTGCCAGCAGCCAACTGACAGGGTCGGGCAAAAACATTCAGTACTTC. It translates to CASSQLTGSGKNIQYF.

The gene calls are TRBV18 and TRBJ2-5; D unresolved. The CDR3 runs to 13 residues. V shed 5 bases and J shed 2 bases, with 9 bases lying between them. The germline V gene encodes CDR1 KGHSH and CDR2 LQKENI. The CDR3 coding sequence is TGTGCCAGCTCAGCTCGAGCTCAAGAGACCCAGTACTTC. It yields the protein CASSARAQETQYF. Full variable domain (outside the CDR3, taken from reference TRBV18 and TRBJ2-5): NAGVMQNPRHLVRRRGQEARLRCSPMKGHSHVYWYRQLPEEGLKFMVYLQKENIIDESGMPKERFSAEFPKEGPSILRIQQVVRGDSAAYFCASSARAQETQYFGPGTRLLVL.

This rearrangement joins TRBV5-1 to TRBJ2-5, with 8 bases that match TRBD1. The J call may be incorrect, as the DNA end agrees better with TRBJ2-7. This CDR3 comprises 14 residues. CDR1 SGHRS and CDR2 YFSETQ come from the germline V gene. The CDR3 DNA is TGCGCCAGCAGCCTGACAGGGGATACTTACGAGCAGTACTTC. Its protein is CASSLTGDTYEQYF.

The chain links TRBV7-2 to TRBJ1-1; 7 bases are shared with TRBD1. CDR3 length equals 15 residues. The V and J ends lost 5 bases and 0 bases, in that order; junction bases with no gene match: 6. From germline, CDR1 is SGHTA and CDR2 FQGNSA. The CDR3 sequence: CASSGATGLNTEAFF. CDR3 in DNA: TGTGCCAGCAGCGGCGCGACAGGGCTGAACACTGAAGCTTTCTTT.

This rearrangement joins TRBV5-4 to TRBJ2-7, with TRBD2 matching 7 bases. The CDR3 loop spans 14 amino acids. V gave up 3 bases and J gave up 0 bases; unmatched junction bases: 3. Germline V gene sequence: CDR1 SGHNT, CDR2 YYREEE (reference sequence). The CDR3 DNA sequence: TGTGCCAGCAGCTCAGCGGGGAGCTCCTACGAGCAGTACTTC. It translates to CASSSAGSSYEQYF.

This chain links TRBV5-1 with TRBJ1-4, with a tentative D call TRBD1 (5 bases). Trimming took 4 bases from V and 7 from J, leaving 8 bases between them. The CDR3 is 12 residues long. Germline V lookup: CDR1 SGHRS, CDR2 YFSETQ. CDR3 loop: CASSRRGEKLFF. As DNA, the CDR3 is TGCGCCAGCAGCCGTAGGGGTGAAAAACTGTTTTTT.

V usage is TRBV18 and J usage is TRBJ2-3, with a tentative D call TRBD1 (5 bases). The V gene's germline CDR1 is KGHSH and CDR2 LQKENI. The CDR3 is made up of 14 amino acids. V was clipped by 0 bases and J by 4 bases, with 8 bases between them. The chain's CDR3 is CASSPPARADTQYF. In DNA form, the CDR3 reads TGTGCCAGCTCACCACCGGCCAGGGCAGATACGCAGTATTTT.

The chain uses TRBV7-2 and TRBJ2-1; 8 bases fit TRBD2. Germline-derived CDR1 and CDR2 are SGHTA and FQGNSA. J was trimmed by 4 bases and V by 6 bases; bases with no gene match: 8. CDR3 size: 15 residues. Written as DNA, the CDR3 is TGTGCCAGCAGTTCCAAGCGGGGGCAGTACAATGAGCAGTTCTTC. Translating it yields CASSSKRGQYNEQFF.

The chain joins TRBV29-1 to TRBJ1-1; D gene uncertain. The germline V and J ends were trimmed by 4 bases and 4 bases, with 13 bases remaining between them. Germline V gene data show CDR1 as SQVTM and CDR2 as ANQGSEA. CDR3 size: 13 residues. The CDR3 sequence: CSVVGDPGTEAFF. Here the CDR3 DNA reads TGCAGCGTTGTCGGAGACCCCGGCACTGAAGCTTTCTTT.

This sequence joins TRBV18 and TRBJ1-2; TRBD1 aligns across 10 bases. Trimming removed 6 bases from V and 4 bases from J; junction bases left unmatched: 14. The CDR3 length is 17 residues. Germline V CDR1 and CDR2: KGHSH, LQKENI. CDR3 in amino acids: CASSSLIGTGESYGYTF. CDR3 DNA sequence: TGTGCCAGCTCGAGTTTGATCGGGACAGGGGAAAGCTATGGCTACACCTTC.

This clone was recorded a few times. This chain joins TRBV7-9 and TRBJ1-1, with a weak D call TRBD1 (6 bases). Germline loops: CDR1 SEHNR, CDR2 FQNEAQ (reference sequence). This CDR3 is 12 amino acids long. Between the trimmed V and J ends, which lost 5 bases and 5 bases, there was a span of 9 bases. The CDR3 coding sequence is TGTGCCAGCAGCCCGCAGGGGACTGAAGCTTTCTTT. It yields the protein CASSPQGTEAFF.

This chain links TRBV11-2 with TRBJ1-2, with D possibly TRBD1 on 6 matching bases. Per the germline V gene, CDR1 is SGHAT and CDR2 is FQNNGV. The CDR3 is 16 amino acids. V dropped 5 bases and J dropped 7 bases, with 23 bases sitting between them. The CDR3 DNA reads TGTGCCAGCAGCGTGAGACCGGGACAAGAAAACCTTGGCTACACCTTC. It codes for CASSVRPGQENLGYTF.

The rearrangement links TRBV6-4 to TRBJ1-2; no clear D gene. V shed 6 bases and J shed 0 bases, with 14 bases lying between them. The CDR3 loop spans 15 amino acids. Germline CDR1 MRHNA, CDR2 SNTAGT. In DNA form, the CDR3 reads TGTGCCAGCAGGGCGGCGGCAGTATCTAACTATGGCTACACCTTC. Translation: CASRAAAVSNYGYTF.

Only a few counts were recorded for this clone. The V gene is TRBV5-1, the J gene TRBJ2-7; no definite D call. Germline CDR1 is SGHRS and CDR2 is YFSETQ. The CDR3 runs to 11 residues. V lost 4 bases to trimming and J lost 7 bases, with 9 bases between them. The CDR3 sequence is CASSHNNEQYF. The CDR3 region has the DNA TGCGCCAGCAGCCACAATAATGAGCAGTACTTC.

The genes are TRBV5-5 and TRBJ2-7; D perhaps matches TRBD2 (6 bases). The V end was cut by 4 bases, the J end by 1 base, with 15 bases between. Germline V gene data show CDR1 as SGHKS and CDR2 as YYEKEE (reference sequence). The CDR3 is 15 residues long. The CDR3 coding sequence is TGTGCCAGCAGCGCGACCACGACTAGATCCTACGAGCAGTACTTC. Encoded protein: CASSATTTRSYEQYF.

This chain links TRBV5-1 with TRBJ2-7; D remains ambiguous. Germline lookup yields CDR1 SGHRS and CDR2 YFSETQ. The CDR3 extends over 14 amino acids. V lost 0 bases and J 2 bases, leaving 9 bases between the germline ends. This chain's CDR3 is CASSLAGDAYEQYF. The CDR3 DNA is TGCGCCAGCAGCTTGGCAGGCGATGCCTACGAGCAGTACTTC.

The chain joins TRBV2 to TRBJ2-7, with TRBD1 matching 10 bases. The CDR3 consists of 14 residues. V lost 6 bases to trimming and J lost 2 bases; unmatched junction nucleotides: 4. Per the germline V gene, CDR1 is SNHLY and CDR2 is FYNNEI. CDR3 bases: TGTGCCAGCAGGGGGGGACAGGGGACCTACGAGCAGTACTTC. Amino acid sequence: CASRGGQGTYEQYF.

The chain links TRBV10-3 to TRBJ2-7; D may be TRBD1 (5 bases). CDR1 is ENHRY, CDR2 SYGVKD, per germline. V was trimmed by 8 bases and J by 6 bases, leaving 17 bases between them. This CDR3 is built from 13 residues. The CDR3: CAIALAQASEQYF. The CDR3 nucleotides read TGTGCCATCGCCCTCGCACAGGCAAGCGAGCAGTACTTC.